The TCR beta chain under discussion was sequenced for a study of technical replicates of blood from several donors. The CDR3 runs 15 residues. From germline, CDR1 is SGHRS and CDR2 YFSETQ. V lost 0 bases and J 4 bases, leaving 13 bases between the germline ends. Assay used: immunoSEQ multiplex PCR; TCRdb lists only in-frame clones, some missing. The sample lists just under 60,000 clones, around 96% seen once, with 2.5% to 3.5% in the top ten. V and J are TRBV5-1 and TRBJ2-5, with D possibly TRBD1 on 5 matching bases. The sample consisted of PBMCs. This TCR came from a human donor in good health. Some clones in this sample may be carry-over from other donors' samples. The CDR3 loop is CASSLVPQGGETQYF. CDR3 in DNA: TGCGCCAGCAGCTTGGTACCCCAGGGTGGAGAGACCCAGTACTTC.